This T cell receptor beta chain was identified during a study of blood T cell repertoires in COVID-19. Study information: PBMCs, B-cell-depleted T cells, or T cells provided the cDNA or gDNA that made up the material.

Authors' methods: Nucleated cell counts were estimated from reference gene primer amplification. The repertoire was sequenced with immunoSEQ multiplex PCR; TCRdb's copy has only in-frame clones and lacks some. That table gives V, J and clone size, and the DNA gave D and trimming. The sample has tens of thousands of clones, roughly 88% seen once; the top ten hold 25%. V gave up 0 bases and J gave up 5 bases; unmatched junction bases: 3. The CDR3 length is 15 residues. Germline CDR1 and CDR2: SGHRS and YFSETQ. The clonotype was recovered from a human donor in a cohort sampled during active COVID-19. Material: peripheral blood. The V gene is TRBV5-1, the J gene TRBJ2-3; TRBD2 aligns across 10 bases. The CDR3 nucleotides are TGCGCCAGCAGCTTGGGGCTAGCGGGAGTAGATACGCAGTATTTT. Its translation is CASSLGLAGVDTQYF. The full variable domain, its missing parts supplied by reference TRBV5-1 and TRBJ2-3, is KAGVTQTPRYLIKTRGQQVTLSCSPISGHRSVSWYQQTPGQGLQFLFEYFSETQRNKGNFPGRFSGRQFSNSRSEMNVSTLELGDSALYLCASSLGLAGVDTQYFGPGTRLTVL.